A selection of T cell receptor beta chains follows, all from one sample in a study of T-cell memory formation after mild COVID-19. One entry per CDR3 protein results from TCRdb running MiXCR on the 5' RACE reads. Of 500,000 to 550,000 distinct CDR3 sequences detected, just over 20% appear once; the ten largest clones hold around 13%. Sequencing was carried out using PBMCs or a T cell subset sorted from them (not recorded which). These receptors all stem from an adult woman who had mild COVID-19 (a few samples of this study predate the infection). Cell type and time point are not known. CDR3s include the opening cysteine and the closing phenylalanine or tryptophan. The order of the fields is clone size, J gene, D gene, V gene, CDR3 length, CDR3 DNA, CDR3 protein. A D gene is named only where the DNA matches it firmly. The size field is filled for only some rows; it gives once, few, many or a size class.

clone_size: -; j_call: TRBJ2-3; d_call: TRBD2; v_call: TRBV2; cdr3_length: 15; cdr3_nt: TGTGCCAGCCTACTAGCGGGGGCCTTCACAGATACGCAGTATTTT; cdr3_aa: CASLLAGAFTDTQYF
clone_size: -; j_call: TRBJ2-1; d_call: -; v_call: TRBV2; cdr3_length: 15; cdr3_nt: TGTGCCAGCAGTGAACAGGGAAGCTCCTACAATGAGCAGTTCTTC; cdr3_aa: CASSEQGSSYNEQFF
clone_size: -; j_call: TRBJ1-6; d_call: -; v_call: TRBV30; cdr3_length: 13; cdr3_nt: TGTGCCTCCAAGAGGCAGGCCTCTTCACCCCTCCACTTT; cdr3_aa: CASKRQASSPLHF
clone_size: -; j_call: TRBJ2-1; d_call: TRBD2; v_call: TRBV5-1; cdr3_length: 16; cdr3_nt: TGCGCCAGCAGCCCCGGACTAGACTTGACGGCGGGTGAGCAGTTCTTC; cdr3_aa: CASSPGLDLTAGEQFF
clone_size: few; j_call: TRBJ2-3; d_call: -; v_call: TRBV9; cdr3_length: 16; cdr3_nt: TGTGCCAGCAGCCTCCCGGGGGCGCTTATTACAGATACGCAGTATTTT; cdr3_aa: CASSLPGALITDTQYF
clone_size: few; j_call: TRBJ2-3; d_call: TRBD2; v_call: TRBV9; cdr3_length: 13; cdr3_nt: TGTGCCAGCGGCGGGGGTCCGACAGATACGCAGTATTTT; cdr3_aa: CASGGGPTDTQYF
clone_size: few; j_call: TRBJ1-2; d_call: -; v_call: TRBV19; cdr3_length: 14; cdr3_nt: TGTGCCAGTCGACATGTAAACAGCTTCTATGGCTACACCTTC; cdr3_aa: CASRHVNSFYGYTF
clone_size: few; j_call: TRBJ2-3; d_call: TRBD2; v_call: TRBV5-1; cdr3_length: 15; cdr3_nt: TGCGCCAGCAGCTTGGTTGGCGGGAGTTTGGATACGCAGTATTTT; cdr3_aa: CASSLVGGSLDTQYF
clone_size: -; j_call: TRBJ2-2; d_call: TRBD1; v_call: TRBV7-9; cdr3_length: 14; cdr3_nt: TGTGCCAGCAGCTTACCAAGAGACAGGGGCGAGCTGTTTTTT; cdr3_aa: CASSLPRDRGELFF
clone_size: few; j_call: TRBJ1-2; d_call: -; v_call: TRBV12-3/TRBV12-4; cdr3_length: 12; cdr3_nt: TGTGCCAGCCAACAGGTCCTGGGAGGATACACCTTC; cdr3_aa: CASQQVLGGYTF
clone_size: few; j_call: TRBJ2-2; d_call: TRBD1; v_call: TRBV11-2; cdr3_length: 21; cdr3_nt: TGTGCCAGCAGCTTAGCCACTTCACGGGACAGTGCCTTCCGGGACACCGGGGAGCTGTTTTTT; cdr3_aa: CASSLATSRDSAFRDTGELFF
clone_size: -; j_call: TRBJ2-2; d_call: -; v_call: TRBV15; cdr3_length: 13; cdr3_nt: TGTGCCACCAGCACTGTGAACACCGGGGAGCTGTTTTTT; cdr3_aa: CATSTVNTGELFF
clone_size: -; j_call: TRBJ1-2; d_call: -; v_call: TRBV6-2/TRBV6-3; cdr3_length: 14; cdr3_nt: TGTGCCAGCAGTTACTCCGACAAGACCTATGGCTACACCTTC; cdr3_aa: CASSYSDKTYGYTF
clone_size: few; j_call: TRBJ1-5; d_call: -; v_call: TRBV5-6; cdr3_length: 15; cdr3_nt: TGTGCCAGCAGCTTGGCCGGGGAAGTGAATCAGCCCCAGCATTTT; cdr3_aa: CASSLAGEVNQPQHF
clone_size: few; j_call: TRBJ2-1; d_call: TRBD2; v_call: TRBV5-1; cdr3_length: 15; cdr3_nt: TGCGCCAGCACCGTAAGCGGGGGGTCTTACAATGAGCAGTTCTTC; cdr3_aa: CASTVSGGSYNEQFF
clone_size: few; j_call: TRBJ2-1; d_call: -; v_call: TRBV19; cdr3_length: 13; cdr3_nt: TGTGCCAGTAATGTTTCCCCAGGGAATGAGCAGTTCTTC; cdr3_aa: CASNVSPGNEQFF
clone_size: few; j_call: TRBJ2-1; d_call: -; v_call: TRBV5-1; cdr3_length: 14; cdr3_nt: TGCGCCAGCACTCGCGGGGCTCCTGGTAATGAGCAGTTCTTC; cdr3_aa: CASTRGAPGNEQFF
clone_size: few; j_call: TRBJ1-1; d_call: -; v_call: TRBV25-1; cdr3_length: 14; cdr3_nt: TGTGCCAGCAGTGAGGGCACTTGGAACACTGAAGCTTTCTTT; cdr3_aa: CASSEGTWNTEAFF
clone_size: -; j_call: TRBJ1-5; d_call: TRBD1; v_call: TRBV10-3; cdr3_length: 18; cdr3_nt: TGTGCCATCAGTGAGTCGATTTCCGCAGGGGGCGCCCATCAGCCCCAGCATTTT; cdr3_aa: CAISESISAGGAHQPQHF
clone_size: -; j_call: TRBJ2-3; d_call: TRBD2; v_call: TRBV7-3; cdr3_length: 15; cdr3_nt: TGTGCCAGCAGCTTGACTAGCGGGAGTGCAGATACGCAGTATTTT; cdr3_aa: CASSLTSGSADTQYF
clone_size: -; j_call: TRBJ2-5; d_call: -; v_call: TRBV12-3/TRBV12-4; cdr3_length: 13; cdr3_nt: TGTGCCAGCAGTTTCGCCGCGGGGGAGACCCAGTACTTC; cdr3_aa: CASSFAAGETQYF
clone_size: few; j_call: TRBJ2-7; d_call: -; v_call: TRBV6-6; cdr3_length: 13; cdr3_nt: TGTGCCAGCAGGCTTGCGCATCGCTACGAGCAGTACTTC; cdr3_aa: CASRLAHRYEQYF
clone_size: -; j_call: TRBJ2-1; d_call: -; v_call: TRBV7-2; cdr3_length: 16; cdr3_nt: TGTGCCAGCAGCTTAGCGGGAGGTTCTGCGTACAATGAGCAGTTCTTC; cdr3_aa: CASSLAGGSAYNEQFF
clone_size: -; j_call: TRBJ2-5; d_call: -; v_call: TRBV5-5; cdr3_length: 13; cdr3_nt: TGTGCCAGCAGCACTCGTTCGGGAGAGACCCAGTACTTC; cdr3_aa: CASSTRSGETQYF